A few counts support the clone carrying this TCR beta chain. Antigen unknown. TCRdb used MiXCR to reprocess the RT-PCR reads, holding one entry per CDR3 protein. The table includes 650,000 to 850,000 distinct CDR3 sequences, approximately 13% detected once. The sample belongs to a study of response to subunit inactivated influenza vaccine. Study-wide results and caveats: Every seasonal influenza vaccination brings in few new T cells, the authors suggested.

Per germline, CDR1 ENHRY and CDR2 SYGVKD. Trimming took 10 bases from V and 5 from J; bases not matched to a gene: 13. This CDR3 spans 15 amino acids. Sequencing used PBMCs from blood, obtained less than 15 days before vaccination. This receptor was obtained from a middle-aged man who received an inactivated influenza vaccine. The chain employs TRBV10-3 and TRBJ2-2; 7 bases fit TRBD1. For the CDR3, the DNA is TGTGCCACCGTACAAACCACAGGGGAAACCGGGGAGCTGTTTTTT. Protein: CATVQTTGETGELFF.